The rows below give T cell receptor beta chains drawn from one sample of a study of blood T cell repertoires in COVID-19. TCRdb's table, derived via immunoSEQ multiplex PCR, lists solely in-frame clones and lacks some. Counted here are some 78,000 clones, roughly 84% occurring once; the ten biggest clones make up 3% to 4%. The sample was peripheral blood. The receptors were gathered from a man aged 50 to 59 with acute or convalescent COVID-19. Both conserved end residues are part of each CDR3. Each record gives: J gene, D gene, clone size, V gene, CDR3 DNA, CDR3 protein. D genes are given only for firm matches. Clone size is shown for a subset of rows, as once, few, many or a class of expanded clone.

TRBJ2-3 | TRBD1 | NA | TRBV10-3 | TGTGCCATCCAAGGGGGACAGGGGGTAACAGATACGCAGTATTTT | CAIQGGQGVTDTQYF
TRBJ2-7 | TRBD1 | NA | TRBV4-3 | TGCGCCAGCAGCCGAGGAACAGGGGCCTACGAGCAGTACTTC | CASSRGTGAYEQYF
TRBJ2-1 | TRBD2 | NA | TRBV7-9 | TGTGCCAGCAGCTACCGACTAGCGGCTGTCTACAATGAGCAGTTCTTC | CASSYRLAAVYNEQFF
TRBJ2-7 | TRBD1 | NA | TRBV6-5 | TGTGCCAGCAGGGTGATTGGGCAGGGGGACTACGAGCAGTACTTC | CASRVIGQGDYEQYF
TRBJ2-2 | NA | NA | TRBV6-1 | TGTGCCAGCAGTGATTTTGCAGGCCACACCGGGGAGCTGTTTTTT | CASSDFAGHTGELFF
TRBJ1-2 | TRBD1 | NA | TRBV19 | TGTGCCAGTAGTAGATTCGGGACAGCTGCTAACTATGGCTACACCTTC | CASSRFGTAANYGYTF
TRBJ1-5 | TRBD1 | NA | TRBV28 | TGTGCCAGCATCGGACAGGGGGCGAGGGGCAATCAGCCCCAGCATTTT | CASIGQGARGNQPQHF
TRBJ2-1 | NA | NA | TRBV7-3 | TGTGCCAGCAGCCCGTCAGCGGCCTACAATGAGCAGTTCTTC | CASSPSAAYNEQFF
TRBJ1-5 | NA | NA | TRBV18 | TGTGCCAGCTCACCACCCAGTAGCAATCAGCCCCAGCATTTT | CASSPPSSNQPQHF
TRBJ1-1 | NA | few | TRBV4-2 | TGTGCCAGCAGCCACGGACAGAGAATGAACACTGAAGCTTTCTTT | CASSHGQRMNTEAFF
TRBJ2-7 | NA | NA | TRBV29-1 | TGCAGCGTCGTGTTAACACCCCCCTACGAGCAGTACTTC | CSVVLTPPYEQYF
TRBJ2-3 | TRBD2 | NA | TRBV24-1 | TGTGCCACCAGTTTGGGGGGGACAGATACGCAGTATTTT | CATSLGGTDTQYF
TRBJ1-6 | NA | once | TRBV30 | TGTGCCTGGAGTGGAGAGGAGTGGTCACCCCTCCACTTT | CAWSGEEWSPLHF
TRBJ2-7 | TRBD2 | NA | TRBV29-1 | TGCAGCGTTGAGCTGGGACTAGCGGGAGGGCCGGGTGAGCAGTACTTC | CSVELGLAGGPGEQYF
TRBJ2-3 | TRBD2 | NA | TRBV12-5 | TGTGCTAGTGGTTTGGACGCCAGCGGGAGTCGTCAGTATTTT | CASGLDASGSRQYF
TRBJ2-7 | NA | NA | TRBV28 | TGTGCCAGCAGTGGATTCTTATCGGTCCCGCGAGGCGAGCAGTACTTC | CASSGFLSVPRGEQYF
TRBJ2-1 | NA | NA | TRBV21-1 | TGTGCCAGCAACCGACTAGCGGGCCCCTACAATGAGCAGTTCTTC | CASNRLAGPYNEQFF
TRBJ2-1 | NA | NA | TRBV11-3 | TGTGCCAGCAATTTGCGGGTAGGTGAGCAGTTCTTC | CASNLRVGEQFF
TRBJ1-1 | NA | NA | TRBV12-3/TRBV12-4 | TGTGCCAGCAGCCTGGGAGGTGAAGCTTTCTTT | CASSLGGEAFF
TRBJ1-2 | NA | NA | TRBV10-3 | TGTGCCATCAGTGAGTCTGAAGCTTATGGCTACACCTTC | CAISESEAYGYTF
TRBJ2-7 | NA | NA | TRBV5-5 | TGTGCCAGCAGCTCACCCCAGGGGAAGTCGCGCTACGAGCAGTACTTC | CASSSPQGKSRYEQYF
TRBJ2-2 | NA | once | TRBV19 | TGTGCCAGTACACCGGCGAGTCGGGGAACCGGGGAGCTGTTTTTT | CASTPASRGTGELFF
TRBJ1-1 | TRBD1 | NA | TRBV7-2 | TGTGCCAGCAGCGACAGGGGGCAATATGGAGCTTTCTTT | CASSDRGQYGAFF
TRBJ2-2 | NA | few | TRBV5-8 | TGTGCCAGCAGCTTGGTTCAGGCGAACACCGGGGAGCTGTTTTTT | CASSLVQANTGELFF
TRBJ2-1 | TRBD1 | NA | TRBV11-3 | TGTGCCAGCAGCCCTCGGGGGACAGGGGGCATCAATGAGCAGTTCTTC | CASSPRGTGGINEQFF
TRBJ2-5 | NA | NA | TRBV7-3 | TGTGCGCCGCGGGGAGGAGAGACCCAGTACTTC | CAPRGGETQYF
TRBJ1-1 | NA | NA | TRBV10-3 | TGTGCCATCGGGCCTAACACTGAAGCTTTCTTT | CAIGPNTEAFF
TRBJ2-7 | TRBD1 | NA | TRBV7-2 | TGTGCCAGCAGCCCTAGACAGGGGTACTACGAGCAGTACTTC | CASSPRQGYYEQYF
TRBJ1-2 | NA | few | TRBV23-1 | TGCGCCAGCAGTCGGACAGCAAGCCTTTCCTATGGCTACACCTTC | CASSRTASLSYGYTF
TRBJ1-5 | TRBD1 | NA | TRBV4-1 | TGCGCCAGCAGCATACGGGAAAGGACAGGGCAGGAACCCCAGCATTTT | CASSIRERTGQEPQHF
TRBJ2-7 | TRBD1 | NA | TRBV28 | TGTGCCAGCAGTTTAAAGGGGGCCTCCTACGAGCAGTACTTC | CASSLKGASYEQYF
TRBJ1-5 | NA | NA | TRBV12-3/TRBV12-4 | TGTGCCAGCAGTGTCACGGGGGGCCAGCCCCAGCATTTT | CASSVTGGQPQHF